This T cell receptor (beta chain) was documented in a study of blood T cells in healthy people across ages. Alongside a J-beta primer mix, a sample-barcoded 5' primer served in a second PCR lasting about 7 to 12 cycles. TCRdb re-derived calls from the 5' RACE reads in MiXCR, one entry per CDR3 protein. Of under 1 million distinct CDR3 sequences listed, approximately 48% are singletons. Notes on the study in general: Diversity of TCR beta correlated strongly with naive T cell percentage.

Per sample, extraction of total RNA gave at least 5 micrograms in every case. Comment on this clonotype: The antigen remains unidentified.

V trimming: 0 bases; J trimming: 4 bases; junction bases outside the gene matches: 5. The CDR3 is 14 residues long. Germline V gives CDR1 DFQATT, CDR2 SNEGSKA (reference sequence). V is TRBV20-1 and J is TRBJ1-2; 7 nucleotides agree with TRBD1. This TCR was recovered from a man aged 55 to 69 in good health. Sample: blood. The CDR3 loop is CSARDTGAVYGYTF. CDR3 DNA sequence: TGCAGTGCTAGAGACACAGGGGCTGTCTATGGCTACACCTTC.